This paragraph reports one TCR beta chain. CDR3 length: 15 residues. CDR1 MNHEY and CDR2 SVGAGI come from the germline V gene. The V gene lost 7 bases and the J gene lost 2 bases, with 16 bases spanning the gap. The sample originates from a study of blood T cell repertoires in COVID-19. In the original workflow: Amplification with reference gene primers provided the estimates of nucleated cell counts. The protocol was immunoSEQ multiplex PCR, while the TCRdb copy is restricted to in-frame clones and leaves out a portion. For V, J and clone size, that table is used; D and trimming come from the DNA. The sample lists some 41,000 clones; 87% were seen once.

The source is a woman aged 80 or over with active COVID-19. The chain employs TRBV6-5 and TRBJ2-3, with D perhaps TRBD2 (5 bases). The sequencing input was peripheral blood. This chain's CDR3 is CASTLKREITDTQYF. CDR3 bases: TGTGCCAGCACCCTAAAAAGGGAGATCACAGATACGCAGTATTTT.